The source of this T cell receptor beta chain is a study of T cells after yellow fever vaccination. This clonotype occurred a few times. The germline V gene has CDR1 MNHNS and CDR2 SASEGT. Germline trimming cut 9 bases from V and 1 base from J; bases unmatched to any gene: 3. This CDR3 is built from 14 residues. TCRdb used MiXCR to reprocess the 5' RACE reads, holding one entry per CDR3 protein. The sample holds around 590,000 distinct CDR3 sequences, roughly 12% seen once. V is TRBV6-1 and J is TRBJ1-4, with 9 bases matching TRBD1. The sequenced sample was PBMCs, obtained on the day of the yellow fever booster vaccination. This clonotype was sampled from a man younger than 40 who received the YFV17D yellow fever vaccine. The CDR3 DNA follows: TGTGCCAGTAGGGACAGGGTAACTAATGAAAAACTGTTTTTT. It specifies CASRDRVTNEKLFF.